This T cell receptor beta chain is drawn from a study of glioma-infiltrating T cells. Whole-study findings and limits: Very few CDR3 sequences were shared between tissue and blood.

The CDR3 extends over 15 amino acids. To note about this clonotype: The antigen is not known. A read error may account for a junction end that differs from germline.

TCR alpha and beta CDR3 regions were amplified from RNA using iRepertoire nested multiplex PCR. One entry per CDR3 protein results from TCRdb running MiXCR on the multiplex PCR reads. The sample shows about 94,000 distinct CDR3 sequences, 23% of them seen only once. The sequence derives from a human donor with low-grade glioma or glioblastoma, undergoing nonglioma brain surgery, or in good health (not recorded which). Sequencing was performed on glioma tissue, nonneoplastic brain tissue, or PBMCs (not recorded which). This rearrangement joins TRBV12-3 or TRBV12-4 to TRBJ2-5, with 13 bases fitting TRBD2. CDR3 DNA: TGTGCCAGCAGCCGGACTAGCGGGAGTTTAAAGACCCGGTACTTC. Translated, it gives CASSRTSGSLKTRYF.